This T cell receptor (beta chain) emerged from a study of T cell repertoires in cytomegalovirus infection. Study-level information: The authors relied on CMV epitopes, both recently identified HLA-C-restricted and well-studied HLA-B-restricted. Public TCR beta signatures provided an indication of both CMV infection and a matching HLA type.

TCRdb itself ran the reads through MiXCR, one entry per CDR3 protein. The sample lists 40,000 to 55,000 distinct CDR3 sequences, roughly 20% occurring once. Notes on the study in general: CMV-specific HLA-C-restricted TCR beta clonotypes dominated the ex vivo response. Cumulative frequency (of public TCR beta family members) identified carriers of CMV plus the relevant HLA.

This clonotype was picked up many times. What it binds is not known. This CDR3 has 15 amino acids. Germline CDR1 reads SEHNR; CDR2 reads FQNEAQ (reference sequence). V dropped 4 bases and J dropped 2; count of bases not matched to a gene: 5. V and J are TRBV7-9 and TRBJ1-1; 9 bases match TRBD1. The material sequenced was CD8+ T cells from cultured PBMCs, taken from culture after CMV antigen stimulation. The source of this sequence is a human donor in good health (CMV status not recorded). Some clones in this sample may be carry-over from other donors' samples. The CDR3 DNA sequence: TGTGCCAGCAGCTCTCAGACAGGGGGTAACACTGAAGCTTTCTTT. This sequence encodes CASSSQTGGNTEAFF.